The T cell receptor beta chain described here comes from a study of blood T cell repertoires in COVID-19. Germline assignment: CDR1 SGDLS and CDR2 YYNGEE. This CDR3 is 13 amino acids long. The V and J ends lost 1 base and 0 bases respectively, with 4 bases between them. Authors' processing steps: Estimated nucleated cell counts came from reference gene primer amplification. TCRdb's copy holds only in-frame clones and misses some; the assay was immunoSEQ multiplex PCR. The DNA gave D and trimming, while V, J and clone size come from that table. The sample carries 70,000 or so clones, approximately 83% recorded once.

This sequence originates from a man aged 40-49 years with COVID-19, enrolled during active disease. The sample was peripheral blood. The V call is TRBV9, the J call TRBJ1-1; D gene uncertain. The CDR3 sequence is CASSVIMNTEAFF. The CDR3 nucleotides read TGTGCCAGCAGCGTAATCATGAACACTGAAGCTTTCTTT.